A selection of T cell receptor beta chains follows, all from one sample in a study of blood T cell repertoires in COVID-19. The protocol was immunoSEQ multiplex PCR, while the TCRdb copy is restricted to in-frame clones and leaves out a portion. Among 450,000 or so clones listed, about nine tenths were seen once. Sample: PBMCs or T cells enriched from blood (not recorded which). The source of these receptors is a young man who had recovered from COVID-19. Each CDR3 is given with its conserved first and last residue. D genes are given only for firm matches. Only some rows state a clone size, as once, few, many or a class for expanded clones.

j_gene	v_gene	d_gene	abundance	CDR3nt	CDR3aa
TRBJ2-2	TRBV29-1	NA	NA	TGCAGCGTCCGAGGGGGGGCCGGGGAGCTGTTTTTT	CSVRGGAGELFF
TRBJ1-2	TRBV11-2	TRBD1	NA	TGTGCCAGCAGCTTAGGCAGAGGGACAGGGAAGGGAGACAACTATGGCTACACCTTC	CASSLGRGTGKGDNYGYTF
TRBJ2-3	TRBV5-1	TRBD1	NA	TGCGCCAGCTCCTCTGCTGGGCAGGGGGCCAATACGCAGTATTTT	CASSSAGQGANTQYF
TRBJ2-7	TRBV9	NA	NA	TGTGCCAGCAGCGTAGGGCAGACTGCCTACGAGCAGTACTTC	CASSVGQTAYEQYF
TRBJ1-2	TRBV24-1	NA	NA	TGTGCCACCAGTGATGTAGTTAACTATGGCTACACCTTC	CATSDVVNYGYTF
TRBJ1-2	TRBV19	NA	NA	TGTGCCAGTAGTCGGGGGAGCCCCTATGGCTACACCTTC	CASSRGSPYGYTF
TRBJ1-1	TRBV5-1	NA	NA	TGCGCCAGCAGCGTGGCAGGGCCTGGGCACACTGAAGCTTTCTTT	CASSVAGPGHTEAFF
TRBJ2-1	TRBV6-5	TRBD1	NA	TGTGCCAGCAGCAGGGGGACCTACAATGAGCAGTTCTTC	CASSRGTYNEQFF
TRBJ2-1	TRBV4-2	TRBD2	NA	TGTGCCAGCAGCCGGGAAGCGGGAGCGATCAATGAGCAGTTCTTC	CASSREAGAINEQFF
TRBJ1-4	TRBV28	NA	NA	TGTGCCAGCAGTTCGGAAAAACTGTTTTTT	CASSSEKLFF
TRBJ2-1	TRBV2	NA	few	TGTGCCAGCAGCCCTCGTTGGGGGAGGCTTGGTGAGCAGTTCTTC	CASSPRWGRLGEQFF
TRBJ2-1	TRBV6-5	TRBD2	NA	TGTGCCAGCAGTTACTCGGGCGGGAGCGGCAATGAGCAGTTCTTC	CASSYSGGSGNEQFF
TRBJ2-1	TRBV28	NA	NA	TGTGCCAGCAGTGCCCAAACTGGAGCGCAGTTCTTC	CASSAQTGAQFF
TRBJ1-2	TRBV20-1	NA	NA	TGCAGTGCTAGTAACACAGCTAACTATGGCTACACCTTC	CSASNTANYGYTF
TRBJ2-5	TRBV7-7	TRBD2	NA	TGTGCCAGCAGCCCGACTAGCGGAGAGACCCAGTACTTC	CASSPTSGETQYF
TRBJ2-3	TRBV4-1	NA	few	TGCGCCAGCAGCCAGGTTCTAGTAACTAGCACAGATACGCAGTATTTT	CASSQVLVTSTDTQYF
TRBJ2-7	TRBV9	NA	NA	TGTGCCAGCAGCGTAGGTCAGGCCCCGGGACTGGCTTCCTACGAGCAGTACTTC	CASSVGQAPGLASYEQYF